Listed here are 2 T cell receptor beta chains from one sample, sequenced in a study of shared clonotypes between healthy human individuals (dated by TCRdb to the early 2020s). Receptor amplification or capture employed the immunoSEQ multiplex PCR assay. Not all clones reach the TCRdb copy of this immuneACCESS table, which keeps in-frame sequences only. Checked studies attribute under half of the gap to unresolved V genes and leave the rest unexplained. Within this sample are 2 million to 2.5 million clones, with nearly 97% of them counted one time only. 0.1% to 0.15% of the sample is in the top ten clones. The specimen sequenced was naive CD4+ T cells sorted from blood. This sample's cell subset or site label indicates: CD45RA+ positively selected. The source of these receptors is a man aged 18 to 30 in good health.

CDR3 loop: CASRQGRWEQFF. CDR3 bases: TGTGCCAGCAGGCAAGGAAGGTGGGAGCAGTTCTTC. The chain carries TRBV7-2 and TRBJ2-1; D is ambiguous. The CDR3 extends over 12 amino acids. CDR1 SGHTA and CDR2 FQGNSA come from the germline V gene. V was clipped by 6 bases and J by 10 bases, with 13 bases between them. Together with reference TRBV7-2 and TRBJ2-1, the CDR3 gives the full variable domain: GAGVSQSPSNKVTEKGKDVELRCDPISGHTALYWYRQSLGQGLEFLIYFQGNSAPDKSGLPSDRFSAERTGGSVSTLTIQRTQQEDSAVYLCASRQGRWEQFFGPGTRLTVL.

V is TRBV9 and J is TRBJ1-6; TRBD1 is a possible D gene (5 bases). Between the trimmed V and J ends, which lost 5 bases and 5 bases, there was a span of 8 bases. Per the germline V gene, CDR1 is SGDLS and CDR2 is YYNGEE. The CDR3 loop spans 13 amino acids. CDR3 region: CASSQGNNSPLHF. The CDR3 nucleotides are TGTGCCAGCAGTCAGGGAAATAATTCACCCCTCCACTTT.